Presented here are 26 T cell receptor beta chains from one specimen sequenced in a study of graft-versus-host responses after intestinal transplantation. Method: immunoSEQ multiplex PCR; TCRdb's copy keeps in-frame clones and lacks some. The sample has 3,000 to 4,000 clones, 72% seen once. The graft tissue was processed, and this released both intraepithelial and lamina propria lymphocytes. The sample consisted of ileum tissue, taken approximately 960 days after intestinal transplantation. The receptors here all came from a human patient who received an intestinal transplant, so some T cells may come from the graft donor.

The chain couples TRBV10-3 to TRBJ2-5; no firm D call. The CDR3 runs 15 residues. The germline gives CDR1 ENHRY, CDR2 SYGVKD. The V gene lost 4 bases and the J gene lost 5 bases, with 17 bases spanning the gap. The DNA for the CDR3 is TGTGCCATCAGTGGCAAGGACGGAGTGGGGGAGACCCAGTACTTC. It encodes CAISGKDGVGETQYF.

The chain employs TRBV20-1 and TRBJ2-7, with D unclear. The V end was cut by 5 bases, the J end by 4 bases, with 6 bases between. The CDR3 runs to 10 residues. The germline CDR1 and CDR2 sequences are DFQATT and SNEGSKA (reference sequence). The CDR3 DNA sequence: TGCAGTGCTTCTGTGTACGAGCAGTACTTC. It translates to CSASVYEQYF.

This clone was detected only a few times. The chain couples TRBV9 to TRBJ2-2; D is uncertain. V shed 0 bases and J shed 7 bases, with 7 bases lying between them. From germline, CDR1 is SGDLS and CDR2 YYNGEE. CDR3 length equals 13 residues. Here the CDR3 reads CASSVVGNGELFF. The CDR3 nucleotides are TGTGCCAGCAGCGTAGTAGGCAACGGGGAGCTGTTTTTT.

V gene TRBV6-5 combines with J gene TRBJ2-1, with TRBD2 matching over 10 bases. Germline CDR1 and CDR2: MNHEY and SVGAGI. The J segment lost 1 base and the V segment lost 5 bases, leaving 2 bases of the junction unmatched. CDR3 size: 15 residues. The CDR3 DNA sequence: TGTGCCAGCAGTCAGGGACTAGCGTCCTACAATGAGCAGTTCTTC. This encodes CASSQGLASYNEQFF.

The chain combines TRBV6-1 with TRBJ2-7, with D maybe TRBD1 (6 bases). Germline lookup yields CDR1 MNHNS and CDR2 SASEGT. V lost 7 bases and J lost 2, with 9 bases in between. The CDR3 extends over 12 amino acids. CDR3 protein: CASTQGTYEQYF. The CDR3 region has the DNA TGTGCCAGCACCCAGGGGACCTACGAGCAGTACTTC.

The chain links TRBV19 to TRBJ2-3; possibly TRBD1 or TRBD2 for D (5 bases each). The CDR3 loop spans 22 amino acids. Germline V lookup: CDR1 LNHDA, CDR2 SQIVND (reference sequence). The ends were cut back, 4 bases at V and 2 bases at J, with 34 bases in the middle. Here the CDR3 reads CASSNPYGSTRTTVLVTDTQYF. The CDR3, as DNA: TGTGCCAGTAGTAACCCCTACGGCTCTACTAGGACGACAGTGTTAGTCACAGATACGCAGTATTTT.

V usage is TRBV5-6 and J usage is TRBJ2-2; no firm D call. The V and J ends lost 0 bases and 4 bases respectively, with 7 bases between them. Germline V gene lookup returns CDR1 SGHDT and CDR2 YYEEEE. The CDR3 sequence is 14 residues long. The CDR3 loop reads CASSLADGTGELFF. The CDR3 DNA reads TGTGCCAGCAGCTTGGCGGACGGCACCGGGGAGCTGTTTTTT.

This clone was counted between two and nine times. The chain joins TRBV7-6 to TRBJ1-5; D gene unclear. Germline V gene sequence: CDR1 SGHVS, CDR2 FNYEAQ. The V gene lost 0 bases and the J gene lost 3 bases, with 3 bases spanning the gap. This CDR3 region has 13 residues. The DNA of the CDR3 is TGTGCCAGCAGCTTAGCCTACAATCAGCCCCAGCATTTT. Translating it yields CASSLAYNQPQHF.

This clone was picked up a small number of times. The rearrangement links TRBV5-1 to TRBJ2-1; 9 bases fit TRBD2. Germline-derived CDR1 and CDR2 are SGHRS and YFSETQ. The CDR3 is 15 amino acids. J was trimmed by 6 bases and V by 1 base; bases with no gene match: 5. In DNA form, the CDR3 reads TGCGCCAGCAGCTTGACAGCGGGAGGTAGCAATGAGCAGTTCTTC. It encodes CASSLTAGGSNEQFF.

The sample holds one count of this clone. The CDR3 DNA sequence: TGTGCCAGCAGTTCCCAGACAGGGGGCGCCTTTCAGCCCCAGCATTTT. It yields the protein CASSSQTGGAFQPQHF. The V call is TRBV28, the J call TRBJ1-5; 10 bases fit TRBD1. Germline CDR1 and CDR2: MDHEN and SYDVKM. The CDR3 spans 16 residues. The ends lost 4 bases at V and 6 bases at J; junction bases unmatched: 9. Complete variable domain (other parts from reference TRBV28 and TRBJ1-5): DVKVTQSSRYLVKRTGEKVFLECVQDMDHENMFWYRQDPGLGLRLIYFSYDVKMKEKGDIPEGYSVSREKKERFSLILESASTNQTSMYLCASSSQTGGAFQPQHFGDGTRLSIL.

The CDR3 loop reads CASSLSRGRAKNIQYF. DNA of the CDR3: TGTGCCAGCAGTTTATCCAGGGGGCGCGCCAAAAACATTCAGTACTTC. The V and J genes are TRBV28 and TRBJ2-4; 8 bases agree with TRBD1. The junction had 3 bases not matched to a gene; V was cut back by 1 base and J by 1 base. The CDR3 totals 16 residues. The germline V gene encodes CDR1 MDHEN and CDR2 SYDVKM. Supplemented by reference TRBV28 and TRBJ2-4, the full variable domain reads DVKVTQSSRYLVKRTGEKVFLECVQDMDHENMFWYRQDPGLGLRLIYFSYDVKMKEKGDIPEGYSVSREKKERFSLILESASTNQTSMYLCASSLSRGRAKNIQYFGAGTRLSVL.

The chain recombines TRBV27 with TRBJ2-5; D remains ambiguous. The CDR3 contains 13 residues. The germline V gene encodes CDR1 MNHEY and CDR2 SMNVEV (reference sequence). Trimming removed 6 bases from V and 0 bases from J, with 8 bases in between. CDR3 sequence: CASRLENQETQYF. Here the CDR3 DNA reads TGTGCCAGCAGACTCGAGAACCAAGAGACCCAGTACTTC.

This clone was observed a few times. This chain uses TRBV5-4 with TRBJ2-2, with TRBD2 identical over 10 bases. Germline V CDR1 and CDR2: SGHNT, YYREEE (reference sequence). The J segment lost 7 bases and the V segment lost 0 bases, leaving 6 bases of the junction unmatched. The CDR3 is made up of 16 amino acids. The CDR3 DNA reads TGTGCCAGCAGCTTGGGCCGTAGCGGGAGGCACGGGGAGCTGTTTTTT. Translation: CASSLGRSGRHGELFF.

This clone is labeled as large. The V and J genes are TRBV28 and TRBJ2-3, with 9 bases matching TRBD2. The V segment lost 3 bases and the J segment 5 bases; nucleotides outside the gene matches: 9. From germline, CDR1 is MDHEN and CDR2 SYDVKM. This CDR3 is 16 amino acids long. The CDR3 here is CASSLVSRLAVDTQYF. The CDR3 bases are TGTGCCAGCAGTTTGGTTTCTAGACTAGCGGTAGATACGCAGTATTTT.

V usage is TRBV5-1 and J usage is TRBJ2-7; D is uncertain. Germline lookup yields CDR1 SGHRS and CDR2 YFSETQ. With 4 bases removed from V and 4 bases from J, the gap between germline ends came to 12 bases. The CDR3 runs to 13 residues. The CDR3 loop reads CASSPTIEYEQYF. The CDR3 coding sequence is TGCGCCAGCAGCCCCACAATAGAGTACGAGCAGTACTTC.

This chain joins TRBV7-6 and TRBJ1-1; D is unresolved. This CDR3 contains 15 residues. Germline CDR1 reads SGHVS; CDR2 reads FNYEAQ. V lost 5 bases and J 8 bases, leaving 21 bases between the germline ends. Written as DNA, the CDR3 is TGTGCCAGCAGCCTTGCGACGGACTCTGGCTTGGAAGCTTTCTTT. Translated: CASSLATDSGLEAFF.

The CDR3 protein is CASSYTDKEAYGYTF. In DNA form, the CDR3 reads TGTGCCAGCAGTTATACGGACAAGGAGGCCTATGGCTACACCTTC. The gene calls are TRBV28 and TRBJ1-2, with a weak D call TRBD1 (5 bases). Trimming removed 4 bases from V and 4 bases from J, with 16 bases in between. CDR1 and CDR2 (germline): MDHEN, SYDVKM. The CDR3 sequence is 15 residues long.

V gene TRBV28 combines with J gene TRBJ1-2, with a weak D call TRBD1 (5 bases). V was shortened by 6 bases and J by 6 bases, with 11 bases between the two germline ends. This CDR3 is built from 12 residues. In germline, CDR1 is MDHEN, CDR2 SYDVKM. CDR3 DNA: TGTGCCAGCAGCCGGGCGGGGCATGGCTACACCTTC. It translates to CASSRAGHGYTF.

This clone is large by share. Other DNA sequences in the sample encode the same CDR3. The chain uses TRBV28 and TRBJ1-1, with D unresolved. Germline CDR1 reads MDHEN; CDR2 reads SYDVKM. V lost 5 bases, J lost 7 bases, and 8 bases lay in between. The CDR3 covers 11 residues. CDR3 sequence reads: CASSRAVEAFF. As DNA, the CDR3 is TGTGCCAGCAGTCGGGCAGTTGAAGCTTTCTTT.

This clone is termed large. The V gene is TRBV5-4, the J gene TRBJ2-1; 13 nucleotides agree with TRBD2. Trimming removed 3 bases from V and 10 bases from J; junction bases left unmatched: 10. This CDR3 region has 16 residues. The germline V gene encodes CDR1 SGHNT and CDR2 YYREEE (reference sequence). CDR3 nucleotide sequence: TGTGCCAGCAGCTCCTCAGGGACTAGCGGGGCGTTGGAGCAGTTCTTC. Its protein product is CASSSSGTSGALEQFF. Filled out from reference TRBV5-4 and TRBJ2-1, the complete variable domain reads ETGVTQSPTHLIKTRGQQVTLRCSSQSGHNTVSWYQQALGQGPQFIFQYYREEENGRGNFPPRFSGLQFPNYSSELNVNALELDDSALYLCASSSSGTSGALEQFFGPGTRLTVL.

This sequence joins TRBV7-6 and TRBJ2-1; 9 bases agree with TRBD1. Germline CDR1 SGHVS, CDR2 FNYEAQ. Trimming removed 0 bases from V and 5 bases from J; junction bases left unmatched: 5. This CDR3 is built from 16 residues. The CDR3 bases are TGTGCCAGCAGCTTAGCGGGACAGGGTTCGAACAATGAGCAGTTCTTC. This codes for CASSLAGQGSNNEQFF.

This chain uses TRBV15 with TRBJ2-2; 7 nucleotides align to TRBD2. The CDR3 loop spans 18 amino acids. The germline V gene has CDR1 LNHNV and CDR2 YYDKDF (reference sequence). Germline trimming cut 3 bases from V and 1 base from J; bases unmatched to any gene: 11. This chain's CDR3 is CATSRAVGGSGNTGELFF. In DNA form, the CDR3 reads TGTGCCACCAGCAGGGCGGTTGGCGGGAGCGGGAACACCGGGGAGCTGTTTTTT.

V gene TRBV2 combines with J gene TRBJ1-1; D gene unclear. Germline V gene lookup returns CDR1 SNHLY and CDR2 FYNNEI. The CDR3 covers 13 residues. Trimming took off 6 bases at V and 1 base at J, with 9 bases between the two ends. The CDR3 DNA follows: TGTGCCAGCAGGGGGATACAGAACACTGAAGCTTTCTTT. Amino acids: CASRGIQNTEAFF.

By share of the sample, this clone is large. This chain links TRBV5-6 with TRBJ2-5, with 8 bases identical to TRBD2. The J segment lost 5 bases and the V segment lost 2 bases, leaving 8 bases of the junction unmatched. The germline gives CDR1 SGHDT, CDR2 YYEEEE. The CDR3 loop spans 15 amino acids. CDR3 sequence reads: CASSFGGVAGETQYF. Written as DNA, the CDR3 is TGTGCCAGCAGCTTCGGAGGGGTAGCGGGGGAGACCCAGTACTTC.

The chain has TRBV6-6 and TRBJ1-2, with D perhaps matching TRBD1 (5 bases). Germline CDR1 is MNHNY and CDR2 is SVGAGI (reference sequence). Trimming stripped 0 bases from V and 2 bases from J, with 7 bases between. CDR3 size: 14 residues. CDR3 region: CASSYSRGNYGYTF. Written as DNA, the CDR3 is TGTGCCAGCAGTTACTCGAGGGGAAACTATGGCTACACCTTC.

The chain couples TRBV10-1 to TRBJ2-1, with D tentatively TRBD2 (5 bases). Trimming removed 3 bases at V and 10 bases at J, with 7 bases between. The V gene's germline CDR1 is WNHNN and CDR2 SYGVQD (reference sequence). The CDR3 has 11 residues. The CDR3 DNA follows: TGCGCCAGCAGTGAAGGCGGGGAGCAGTTCTTC. Its protein product is CASSEGGEQFF.